The 2 T cell receptor beta chains given below trace back to one sample, sequenced in a study of identical twins. One entry per CDR3 protein, called by TCRdb with MiXCR from the 5' RACE reads. The sample shows some 1,700,000 distinct CDR3 sequences, about 32% of them seen only once. The specimen was cord blood. The receptor set was obtained from a newborn girl in good health.

V is TRBV9 and J is TRBJ1-2, with 9 bases identical to TRBD1. The CDR3 extends over 17 amino acids. Germline-derived CDR1 and CDR2 are SGDLS and YYNGEE. The trim removed 7 bases at V and 4 bases at J, leaving 17 bases unmatched. CDR3 nucleotide sequence: TGTGCCAGCTGCCAGTCGCGTGACAGGGGGAGTTTCTATGGCTACACCTTC. This translates into CASCQSRDRGSFYGYTF.

The table lists this clonotype with a few counts. V usage is TRBV7-2 and J usage is TRBJ2-7; D remains ambiguous. The CDR3 is 14 residues long. V was shortened by 1 base and J by 4 bases, with 11 bases between the two germline ends. Looked up from germline, CDR1 is SGHTA and CDR2 is FQGNSA. Here the CDR3 reads CASSLGLSRYEQYF. CDR3 nucleotide sequence: TGTGCCAGCAGCTTAGGACTTAGCAGGTACGAGCAGTACTTC.